This T cell receptor beta chain was recovered during a study of OX40 agonist ivuxolimab in advanced cancers. Study summary: An agonistic anti-OX40 (CD134) antibody, ivuxolimab, was used to treat the patients. Head and neck, renal cell, melanoma or hepatocellular carcinoma were the cancers that dose-escalation patients had. Partial response was recorded in three patients: one hepatocellular carcinoma and two cutaneous melanoma cases.

Sequenced by immunoSEQ multiplex PCR; TCRdb stores in-frame clones only, minus some. The sample includes fewer than 80,000 clones, around 83% seen only once; the top ten take 3.4%. The sample in question was CD4+ or CD8+ T cells sorted from blood, obtained in a trial of the OX40 agonist ivuxolimab. The receptor was derived from an adult with an advanced solid tumor such as melanoma, head and neck, liver or kidney cancer.

The CDR3 region has the DNA TGTGCCTGGAGTGTACTCGAGGCAGGGCATGGCTACACCTTC. Its translation is CAWSVLEAGHGYTF. The rearrangement links TRBV30 to TRBJ1-2; tentative D call: TRBD1 (5 bases). Germline CDR1 GTSNPN, CDR2 SVGIG (reference sequence). This CDR3 comprises 14 residues. The V end was cut by 0 bases, the J end by 6 bases, with 14 bases between.